The clone carrying this T cell receptor (beta chain) has only one observation. Its antigen remains unknown. At a deep level, the assay was run. Using immunoSEQ multiplex PCR, the repertoire was profiled, and TCRdb retains in-frame clones only, with some absent. This table holds roughly 810,000 clones, about 96% found once. These data are taken from a study of shared clonotypes between healthy human individuals. Study-wide findings and caveats: On the whole, naive subsets had larger estimated richness than memory subsets had. Clonotypes shared by all four sorted-subset donors had higher generation probabilities than non-shared clonotypes.

Naive CD8 populations comprised CD45RO-negative cells positively selected for CCR7, excluding terminally differentiated effector memory CD45RA+ cells. The origin of this receptor is a man younger than 45 in good health. Specimen: naive CD8+ T cells sorted from blood.

The CDR3 is CASSFRPKETQYF. Here the CDR3 DNA reads TGTGCCAGCAGCTTTAGACCAAAAGAGACCCAGTACTTC. This chain connects TRBV7-3 to TRBJ2-5; no definite D call. In germline, CDR1 is SGHTA, CDR2 FQGTGA. V lost 3 bases and J 3 bases, leaving 8 bases between the germline ends. The CDR3 is 13 amino acids.